This TCR beta chain came from a study of vaccination effects on CD4 cells after COVID-19. Overall study context: Prior to sequencing, the ViraFEST assay stimulated PBMC with viral peptide pools, which expanded the antigen-specific CD4+ T cells. For each well, some 1.9 million PBMC were cultured with 9 to 10 IU/ml IL-2 and roughly 9.8 ug/ml peptides.

As concerns this clone: Its matching antigen is unknown.

At the end of over 8 days of culture, CD4+ T cells were isolated. Previously uninfected by SARS-CoV-2, the vaccine recipients also showed negative nucleocapsid antibodies. Produced via immunoSEQ multiplex PCR; TCRdb's table is partial and in-frame only. Of 45,000 to 75,000 clones listed, around 80% are singletons. This CDR3 is 14 amino acids long. Germline loops: CDR1 MNHEY, CDR2 SVGAGI. The V and J ends lost 10 bases and 0 bases respectively, with 13 bases between them. This sequence joins TRBV6-5 and TRBJ2-1; D remains unclear. This sequence originates from a human donor who received a COVID-19 vaccine. The sequencing used CD4+ T cells from PBMCs cultured without peptide, collected before COVID-19 vaccination. CDR3: CATRSRSSYNEQFF. The CDR3 nucleotides read TGTGCCACCAGAAGTCGGAGCTCCTACAATGAGCAGTTCTTC.